The 14 T cell receptor beta chains below were found in one sample sequenced in a study of T cells in Graves' hyperthyroidism and ophthalmopathy. It was RNA transcripts that yielded the amplified TCR beta CDR3 regions. The HTBI primer set drove a first-round RT-PCR of the TCR CDR3. TCRdb independently ran MiXCR on the multiplex PCR reads; one entry per CDR3 protein. The sample contains about 540,000 distinct CDR3 sequences, about 45% of which appear only once. The specimen was peripheral blood or thyroid tissue (not recorded which). Every receptor here comes from a young woman with Graves' hyperthyroidism.

The table lists this clonotype with many counts. The CDR3 reads CASSDGTPKHHF. In DNA, the CDR3 is TGTGCCAGCAGTGACGGGACACCCAAACACCACTTT. The V call is TRBV2, the J call TRBJ1-6, with D perhaps matching TRBD1 (6 bases). The germline V and J ends were trimmed by 3 bases and 18 bases, with 15 bases remaining between them. The germline gives CDR1 SNHLY, CDR2 FYNNEI. The CDR3 length is 12 residues.

This clonotype showed up just a few times. The chain employs TRBV19 and TRBJ1-1, with TRBD1 matching 10 bases. V was pared by 5 bases and J by 4 bases, with 10 bases of the junction left unmatched. This CDR3 is 16 amino acids long. In germline, CDR1 is LNHDA, CDR2 SQIVND (reference sequence). The CDR3 reads CASSSLDGTGVTEAFF. CDR3 bases: TGTGCCAGTAGTTCCCTGGACGGGACAGGGGTCACTGAAGCTTTCTTT.

The rearrangement uses TRBV19 and TRBJ2-7; D might be TRBD1 (6 bases). CDR1 LNHDA and CDR2 SQIVND come from the germline V gene (reference sequence). V gave up 1 base and J gave up 5 bases, with 9 bases separating them. This CDR3 comprises 13 residues. The CDR3 nucleotides read TGTGCCAGTAGTATAGGGCAGGGGAACGAGCAGTACTTC. It codes for CASSIGQGNEQYF.

This clonotype was recorded a few times. CDR3 amino acids: CASSYRANQPQHF. In DNA form, the CDR3 reads TGTGCCAGCAGTTACAGGGCTAATCAGCCCCAGCATTTT. V usage is TRBV6-6 and J usage is TRBJ1-5; D gene unclear. This CDR3 comprises 13 residues. V was trimmed by 2 bases and J by 4 bases, leaving 6 bases between them. Germline CDR1 reads MNHNY; CDR2 reads SVGAGI (reference sequence).

As to this clonotype: Without the conserved terminal phenylalanine or tryptophan, this CDR3 likely stems from a read error. The DNA is omitted, as the CDR3 cannot be located on it reliably, and the CDR3 follows TCRdb's listing. The chain links TRBV29-1 to TRBJ2-5; TRBD1, as called in the table, went unchecked against the DNA. In germline, CDR1 is SQVTM, CDR2 ANQGSEA. The CDR3 is made up of 14 amino acids, end residues included. Here the CDR3 reads CSVEEARGYYTFGS.

At least ten counts were recorded for this clonotype. CDR3 in DNA: TGTGCCAGCAGCACAGACCGGGGGCACACCGGGGAGCTGTTTTTT. Translated: CASSTDRGHTGELFF. The rearrangement uses TRBV7-2 and TRBJ2-2; D possibly matches TRBD1 or TRBD2 (6 bases each). From germline, CDR1 is SGHTA and CDR2 FQGNSA. The CDR3 length is 15 residues. The V gene lost 5 bases and the J gene lost 3 bases, with 13 bases spanning the gap.

Of note for this clonotype: The conserved final phenylalanine or tryptophan is absent from the CDR3, which likely points to a read error. The DNA is left out, because the CDR3 cannot be placed on it with certainty; the CDR3 is given as TCRdb lists it. The chain employs TRBV7-8 and TRBJ2-5; TRBD1, the D gene given by the table, was not confirmed from the DNA. Germline assignment: CDR1 SGHVS and CDR2 FQNEAQ. Counting both end residues, the CDR3 totals 8 amino acids. CDR3 sequence reads: CASSSGQG.

V and J are TRBV15 and TRBJ2-2; a weak D match, TRBD1 (5 bases). Trimming cost V 0 bases and J 8 bases, with 10 bases left between them. The CDR3 spans 14 residues. The V gene's germline CDR1 is LNHNV and CDR2 YYDKDF (reference sequence). This CDR3 is CATSREVGAGELFF. CDR3 in DNA: TGTGCCACCAGCAGAGAAGTAGGGGCTGGGGAGCTGTTTTTT.

This clonotype was seen just once. This chain uses TRBV7-8 with TRBJ2-7; 7 positions agree with TRBD1. The CDR3 contains 14 residues. Germline loops: CDR1 SGHVS, CDR2 FQNEAQ. The J segment lost 0 bases and the V segment lost 6 bases, leaving 5 bases of the junction unmatched. The CDR3, as DNA: TGTGCCAGCAGTTGGGACAGCACCTCCTACGAGCAGTACTTC. Its protein product is CASSWDSTSYEQYF.

V usage is TRBV19 and J usage is TRBJ1-1; 8 nucleotides line up with TRBD1. V lost 4 bases, J lost 1 base, and 5 bases stayed unmatched. Per germline, CDR1 LNHDA and CDR2 SQIVND (reference sequence). The CDR3 extends over 15 amino acids. For the CDR3, the DNA is TGTGCCAGTAGTACCAGTGGGACAGGGAACACTGAAGCTTTCTTT. Translating it yields CASSTSGTGNTEAFF. Full variable domain (outside the CDR3, taken from reference TRBV19 and TRBJ1-1): DGGITQSPKYLFRKEGQNVTLSCEQNLNHDAMYWYRQDPGQGLRLIYYSQIVNDFQKGDIAEGYSVSREKKESFPLTVTSAQKNPTAFYLCASSTSGTGNTEAFFGQGTRLTVV.

Concerning this clonotype: A single base separates this from a much larger clone, so it may be a read error. This sequence joins TRBV2 and TRBJ2-5, with D uncertain. Germline V gene sequence: CDR1 SNHLY, CDR2 FYNNEI. The CDR3 sequence is 13 residues long. Trimming took 5 bases from V and 0 from J, leaving 7 bases between them. In DNA form, the CDR3 reads TGTGCCAGCAGTTTCGCTTACCAAGAGACCCAGTACTTC. This translates into CASSFAYQETQYF.

This clonotype was observed a few times. This chain uses TRBV20-1 with TRBJ1-6; weak D call: TRBD1 (5 bases). V lost 6 bases and J lost 7, with 16 bases in between. CDR1 DFQATT and CDR2 SNEGSKA come from the germline V gene (reference sequence). CDR3 length: 14 amino acids. The CDR3 spells CSAPAGGRNSPLHF. CDR3 in DNA: TGCAGTGCCCCGGCCGGGGGAAGGAATTCACCCCTCCACTTT.

The chain couples TRBV20-1 to TRBJ1-2, with 9 bases lining up with TRBD1. Germline-derived CDR1 and CDR2 are DFQATT and SNEGSKA (reference sequence). Trimming at V came to 5 bases and at J to 8 bases, leaving 9 bases not matched to a gene. The CDR3 is 13 residues long. CDR3 loop: CSALRTGAPGYTF. The CDR3, as DNA: TGCAGTGCTCTTAGGACAGGGGCACCCGGCTACACCTTC.

This clonotype was counted at least ten times. The chain employs TRBV14 and TRBJ1-6; TRBD1 is a possible D gene (5 bases). This CDR3 has 15 amino acids. Looked up from germline, CDR1 is SGHDN and CDR2 is FVKESK. V was clipped by 0 bases and J by 8 bases, with 11 bases between them. The CDR3 protein is CASSQDLGPYSPLHF. The CDR3 DNA reads TGTGCCAGCAGCCAAGATCTGGGACCATATTCACCCCTCCACTTT.